The source of this T cell receptor beta chain is a study of Ad26.COV2.S vaccination and SARS-CoV-2 variants. Notes on the study in general: Spike-specific TCR breadth was greater after Ad26.COV2.S than placebo.

This clone was counted a single time. The antigen is not known. This CDR3 has 13 residues. V was cut by 0 bases and J by 9 bases, with 9 bases left in between. Germline loops: CDR1 LGHDT, CDR2 YNNKEL (reference sequence). Using immunoSEQ multiplex PCR, the repertoire was profiled, and TCRdb retains in-frame clones only, with some absent. The sample lists 300,000 to 350,000 clones, approximately 87% occurring once. Treatment in this sample: some 20 received Ad26.COV2.S at low or high dose, single or two shots; roughly five received placebo; per-sample allocation not given. Sampling occurred on day 63 after the first vaccine or placebo injection.

Sequencing was performed on peripheral blood, taken in a trial of Ad26.COV2.S vaccine versus placebo. This chain connects TRBV3-1 (or the pseudogene TRBV3-2) to TRBJ2-1; D is undetermined. The sequence came from a person aged 18 to 65 who received the Ad26.COV2.S COVID-19 vaccine or a placebo. The CDR3 sequence: CASSQDFDREQFF. The CDR3, as DNA: TGTGCCAGCAGCCAAGATTTTGACCGTGAGCAGTTCTTC.